This TCR beta chain is from a study of cytomegalovirus exposure and HLA in healthy donors. CDR3 length: 15 amino acids. Germline CDR1 SGHDT, CDR2 YYEEEE. This clone was seen only once. In the PCR, 60 Vbeta and 13 Jbeta primers were used. This table comes from immunoSEQ multiplex PCR, and its TCRdb copy is limited to in-frame clones, with some not included. The sample lists 150,000 to 200,000 clones, 79% occurring once. Source material: PBMCs. V usage is TRBV5-6 and J usage is TRBJ2-5, with 8 bases that match TRBD2. Matching the DNA end better, TRBJ2-7 makes the J call doubtful. The clonotype comes from a woman in her forties or fifties in good health and CMV-seronegative. CDR3 nucleotide sequence: TGTGCCAGCAGCTTAAGCGGGGGCCGTCTCTACGAGCAGTACTTC. It codes for CASSLSGGRLYEQYF.